This entry lists 20 T cell receptor beta chains sequenced from one sample in a study of shared clonotypes between healthy human individuals. Data came from immunoSEQ multiplex PCR; TCRdb stores just in-frame clones and leaves some out. The sample yields approximately 1.9 million clones, about 93% seen once. Naive CD8 isolation took CD45RO-negative cells positively selected for CCR7 and excluded terminally differentiated effector memory CD45RA+ cells. Sequencing input: naive CD8+ T cells from PBMCs. The receptors shown here come from a young man in good health. Some clones in this sample may be carry-over from other donors' samples.

This chain uses TRBV28 with TRBJ1-5; D possibly corresponds to TRBD1 (5 bases). V gave up 7 bases and J gave up 6 bases, with 19 bases separating them. Looked up from germline, CDR1 is MDHEN and CDR2 is SYDVKM. CDR3 length equals 15 residues. The CDR3 here is CASKFIRGKRQPQHF. The CDR3 nucleotides are TGTGCCAGCAAGTTTATTCGGGGGAAGCGTCAGCCCCAGCATTTT. Using reference TRBV28 and TRBJ1-5 for the parts outside the CDR3, the full variable domain is DVKVTQSSRYLVKRTGEKVFLECVQDMDHENMFWYRQDPGLGLRLIYFSYDVKMKEKGDIPEGYSVSREKKERFSLILESASTNQTSMYLCASKFIRGKRQPQHFGDGTRLSIL.

The rearrangement uses TRBV28 and TRBJ2-5; D not resolved. CDR1 is MDHEN, CDR2 SYDVKM, per germline. The germline V and J ends were trimmed by 2 bases and 10 bases, with 11 bases remaining between them. The CDR3 consists of 12 residues. The CDR3 DNA reads as TGTGCCAGCAGTTTAGTCTGGGATAACCAGTACTTC. This sequence encodes CASSLVWDNQYF.

The rearrangement uses TRBV4-1 and TRBJ2-5; TRBD2 matches at 12 bases. CDR3 length: 17 residues. In germline, CDR1 is MGHRA, CDR2 YSYEKL. J gave up 0 bases and V 4 bases, and 6 bases lay outside the gene matches. The CDR3: CASSPRTSGMYQETQYF. DNA for the CDR3: TGCGCCAGCAGCCCCAGGACTAGCGGGATGTACCAAGAGACCCAGTACTTC.

The chain joins TRBV2 to TRBJ1-2; 7 nucleotides align to TRBD1. The V gene end was trimmed by 9 bases and the J gene end by 7 bases; junction bases not matched to a gene: 20. There are 16 residues in the CDR3. The germline CDR1 and CDR2 sequences are SNHLY and FYNNEI. For the CDR3, the DNA is TGTGCCAGGGGAACAGCCGGGACAGAGCCAAGGGGTGGCTACACCTTC. Its translation is CARGTAGTEPRGGYTF.

The chain joins TRBV2 to TRBJ1-1; D ambiguous. V was trimmed by 8 bases and J by 8 bases, leaving 12 bases between them. CDR3 size: 11 residues. Germline values: CDR1 SNHLY, CDR2 FYNNEI. This CDR3 is CASGLAAEAFF. The CDR3 DNA follows: TGTGCCAGCGGCCTGGCAGCCGAAGCTTTCTTT. The variable domain in full, completed from reference TRBV2 and TRBJ1-1, reads EPEVTQTPSHQVTQMGQEVILRCVPISNHLYFYWYRQILGQKVEFLVSFYNNEISEKSEIFDDQFSVERPDGSNFTLKIRSTKLEDSAMYFCASGLAAEAFFGQGTRLTVV.

This chain links TRBV27 with TRBJ2-1; no definite D call. Trimming took 4 bases from V and 5 from J, leaving 6 bases between them. This CDR3 has 12 amino acids. CDR1 and CDR2 from the germline V gene are MNHEY and SMNVEV (reference sequence). This CDR3 is CASSSPNNEQFF. CDR3 DNA: TGTGCCAGCAGTTCCCCAAACAATGAGCAGTTCTTC.

On this clone itself: This sample also contains other DNA sequences that code for the same CDR3. The CDR3 is CASSHGTDSYEQYF. DNA for the CDR3: TGTGCCAGCAGCCACGGGACGGACTCCTACGAGCAGTACTTC. V is TRBV7-9 and J is TRBJ2-7; D tentatively reads TRBD1 or TRBD2 (5 bases each). The V and J ends lost 5 bases and 0 bases respectively, with 11 bases between them. CDR3 length equals 14 residues. In germline, CDR1 is SEHNR, CDR2 FQNEAQ (reference sequence).

This clone was seen a handful of times. The J gene is TRBJ1-1, the V gene TRBV28; D not resolved. Trimming removed 1 base from V and 0 bases from J, with 6 bases in between. The CDR3 loop spans 14 amino acids. The germline V gene has CDR1 MDHEN and CDR2 SYDVKM. In DNA form, the CDR3 reads TGTGCCAGCAGTTTATTACAGATGAACACTGAAGCTTTCTTT. Translating gives CASSLLQMNTEAFF.

The chain uses TRBV27 and TRBJ2-7; 13 nucleotides align to TRBD2. This CDR3 is 14 amino acids long. Germline assignment: CDR1 MNHEY and CDR2 SMNVEV (reference sequence). J was trimmed by 6 bases and V by 6 bases; bases with no gene match: 5. CDR3 in DNA: TGTGCCAGCAGGCCGGGACTAGCGGGAAGCGAGCAGTACTTC. Amino acids: CASRPGLAGSEQYF.

This clone was counted once. At the DNA level, this CDR3 is encoded by other sequences in the same sample as well. The chain links TRBV11-2 to TRBJ2-2; D call uncertain. The CDR3 totals 12 residues. The germline V and J ends were trimmed by 1 base and 7 bases, with 4 bases remaining between them. CDR1 and CDR2 (germline): SGHAT, FQNNGV. CDR3 nucleotides: TGTGCCAGCAGCTTAGTGGTCGGGGAGCTGTTTTTT. It yields the protein CASSLVVGELFF. The full variable domain, its missing parts supplied by reference TRBV11-2 and TRBJ2-2, is EAGVAQSPRYKIIEKRQSVAFWCNPISGHATLYWYQQILGQGPKLLIQFQNNGVVDDSQLPKDRFSAERLKGVDSTLKIQPAKLEDSAVYLCASSLVVGELFFGEGSRLTVL.

This clone was seen only once. The chain has TRBV7-9 and TRBJ2-1; 9 bases fit TRBD1. The ends lost 11 bases at V and 5 bases at J; junction bases unmatched: 10. CDR1 SEHNR and CDR2 FQNEAQ come from the germline V gene (reference sequence). CDR3 length: 14 amino acids. The CDR3: CAGETGGMDNEQFF. The CDR3, as DNA: TGTGCCGGGGAGACAGGGGGAATGGACAATGAGCAGTTCTTC. Full variable domain (rest looked up from reference TRBV7-9 and TRBJ2-1): DTGVSQNPRHKITKRGQNVTFRCDPISEHNRLYWYRQTLGQGPEFLTYFQNEAQLEKSRLLSDRFSAERPKGSFSTLEIQRTEQGDSAMYLCAGETGGMDNEQFFGPGTRLTVL.

Here the CDR3 reads CASRVAGGLPYNEQFF. CDR3 coding DNA: TGTGCCAGCAGAGTGGCGGGGGGCCTCCCCTACAATGAGCAGTTCTTC. The V gene is TRBV27, the J gene TRBJ2-1; 8 nucleotides align to TRBD2. This CDR3 has 16 amino acids. CDR1 is MNHEY, CDR2 SMNVEV, per germline (reference sequence). Trimming cost V 6 bases and J 2 bases; bases outside gene matches: 9.

J is TRBJ1-2 and V is TRBV29-1, with 10 nucleotides matching TRBD1. The CDR3 length is 15 residues. Germline V lookup: CDR1 SQVTM, CDR2 ANQGSEA. Unmatched junction bases numbered 8, after V lost 3 bases and J lost 4 bases. CDR3 sequence reads: CSVEGDRGLGYGYTF. CDR3 in DNA: TGCAGCGTTGAGGGGGACAGGGGTTTGGGCTATGGCTACACCTTC.

V usage is TRBV19 and J usage is TRBJ2-7; 7 nucleotides line up with TRBD2. This CDR3 has 15 residues. Germline V gene sequence: CDR1 LNHDA, CDR2 SQIVND (reference sequence). V was clipped by 5 bases and J by 5 bases; unmatched bases: 12. The CDR3 sequence: CASSPSSGGSHEQYF. The CDR3 DNA reads TGTGCCAGTAGTCCCAGTTCGGGGGGTTCTCACGAGCAGTACTTC.

This chain joins TRBV5-1 and TRBJ1-2; D may be TRBD1 (5 bases). This CDR3 region has 16 residues. Between the trimmed V and J ends, which lost 0 bases and 8 bases, there was a span of 20 bases. CDR1 and CDR2 (germline): SGHRS, YFSETQ. CDR3 loop: CASSLAGRQPPQGYTF. CDR3 bases: TGCGCCAGCAGCTTGGCAGGGCGGCAGCCGCCTCAGGGCTACACCTTC.

The chain uses TRBV19 and TRBJ2-1; D is perhaps TRBD2 (6 bases). Deletions cut 9 bases from V and 5 bases from J, with 35 bases between. The germline V gene has CDR1 LNHDA and CDR2 SQIVND (reference sequence). The CDR3 has 20 residues. In DNA form, the CDR3 reads TGTGCCAGCTCGTGGGGAGCGTTGGCAATCCCACCCGGGGAGGACAATGAGCAGTTCTTC. This sequence encodes CASSWGALAIPPGEDNEQFF.

The chain recombines TRBV6-5 with TRBJ2-7; D might be TRBD2 (5 bases). V gave up 5 bases and J gave up 0 bases, with 11 bases separating them. This CDR3 has 14 amino acids. The germline V gene has CDR1 MNHEY and CDR2 SVGAGI. The CDR3 bases are TGTGCCAGCAGTAGACGGGATCGCTCCTACGAGCAGTACTTC. This gives the protein CASSRRDRSYEQYF.

Only one count was recorded for this clone. This chain uses TRBV7-3 with TRBJ2-7, with 7 nucleotides matching TRBD1. Germline loops: CDR1 SGHTA, CDR2 FQGTGA. This CDR3 has 13 amino acids. J gave up 3 bases and V 4 bases, and 3 bases lay outside the gene matches. This CDR3 reads CASSWGTDYEQYF. In DNA, the CDR3 is TGTGCCAGCAGCTGGGGGACAGACTACGAGCAGTACTTC.

The J gene is TRBJ2-3, the V gene TRBV6-1, with TRBD1 identical over 8 bases. V lost 5 bases and J lost 2; bases outside the gene matches: 6. CDR3 length equals 15 residues. CDR1 MNHNS and CDR2 SASEGT come from the germline V gene. CDR3 nucleotide sequence: TGTGCCAGCAGTAGGACAGGGTATTTCACAGATACGCAGTATTTT. Its translation is CASSRTGYFTDTQYF.

The chain joins TRBV28 to TRBJ1-5; D is unclear. The CDR3 sequence is 14 residues long. Germline loops: CDR1 MDHEN, CDR2 SYDVKM. The germline V and J ends were trimmed by 6 bases and 5 bases, with 14 bases remaining between them. The CDR3 protein is CASSPQDAYQPQHF. The DNA of the CDR3 is TGTGCCAGCAGCCCGCAGGATGCGTATCAGCCCCAGCATTTT.